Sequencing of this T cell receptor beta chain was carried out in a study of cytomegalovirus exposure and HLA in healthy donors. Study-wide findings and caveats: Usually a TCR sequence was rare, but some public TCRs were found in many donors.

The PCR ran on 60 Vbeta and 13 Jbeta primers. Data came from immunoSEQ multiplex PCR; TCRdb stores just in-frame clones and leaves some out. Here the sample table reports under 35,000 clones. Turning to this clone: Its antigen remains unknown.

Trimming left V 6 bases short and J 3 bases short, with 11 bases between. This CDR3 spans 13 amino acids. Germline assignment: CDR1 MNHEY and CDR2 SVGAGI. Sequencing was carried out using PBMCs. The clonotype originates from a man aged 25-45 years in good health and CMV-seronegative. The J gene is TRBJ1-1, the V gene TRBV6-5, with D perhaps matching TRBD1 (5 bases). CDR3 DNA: TGTGCCAGCAGGATTCAGGGTGACACTGAAGCTTTCTTT. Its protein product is CASRIQGDTEAFF.